This T cell receptor (beta chain) was identified during a study of T-cell reconstitution after alpha-beta-depleted transplantation in children. This sample's TCRbeta library carried unique molecular identifier barcodes. TCRdb ran MiXCR on the PCR reads and lists one entry per CDR3 protein. The data show hundreds of thousands of distinct CDR3 sequences, with about 23% seen just once and more than 2% held by the top ten. About this clonotype itself: Its antigen is still unknown.

The V end was cut by 1 base, the J end by 4 bases, with 10 bases between. CDR1 SGHTA and CDR2 FQGNSA come from the germline V gene. The CDR3 length is 14 residues. Regarding the study as a whole: Alpha-beta T cells about two months after transplant reportedly derived from several hundred expanded graft clones. It was surviving recipient T cells and thymic progenitors that gave some patients high TCRbeta diversity at day 60. At one year after transplant, newly produced T cells mostly accounted for T-cell counts and diversity.

V usage is TRBV7-2 and J usage is TRBJ2-5; possibly TRBD2 for D (5 bases). The sequencing used PBMCs, collected before TCRalphabeta/CD19-depleted stem cell transplant. This receptor was identified in a girl aged 2-10 years with Fanconi anemia, due to receive a stem cell transplant. The CDR3 region is CASSLVRRVETQYF. CDR3 DNA sequence: TGTGCCAGCAGCTTAGTCCGGCGGGTAGAGACCCAGTACTTC.